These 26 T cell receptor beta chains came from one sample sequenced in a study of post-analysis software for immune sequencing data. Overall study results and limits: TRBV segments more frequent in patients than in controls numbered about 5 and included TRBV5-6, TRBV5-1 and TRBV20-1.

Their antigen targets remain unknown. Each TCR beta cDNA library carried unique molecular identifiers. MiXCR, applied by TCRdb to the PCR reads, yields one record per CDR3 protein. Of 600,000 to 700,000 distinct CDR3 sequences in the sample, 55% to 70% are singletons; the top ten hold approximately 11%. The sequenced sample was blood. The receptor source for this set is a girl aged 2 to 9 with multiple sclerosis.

The CDR3 region has the DNA TGCAGCGCTCTGGGACTAGAGCCTAGTGGTACGCAGTATTTT. This encodes CSALGLEPSGTQYF. The chain combines TRBV29-1 with TRBJ2-3; 8 bases are a match to TRBD2. Germline V CDR1 and CDR2: SQVTM, ANQGSEA. The CDR3 sequence is 14 residues long. Germline trimming cut 7 bases from V and 8 bases from J; bases unmatched to any gene: 14.

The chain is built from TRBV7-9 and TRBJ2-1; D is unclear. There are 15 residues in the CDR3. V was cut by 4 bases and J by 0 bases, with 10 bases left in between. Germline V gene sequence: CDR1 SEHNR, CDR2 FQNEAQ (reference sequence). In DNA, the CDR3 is TGTGCCAGCAGCTCGAAGGTAGGCTCCTACAATGAGCAGTTCTTC. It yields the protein CASSSKVGSYNEQFF. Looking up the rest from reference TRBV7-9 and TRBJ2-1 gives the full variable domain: DTGVSQNPRHKITKRGQNVTFRCDPISEHNRLYWYRQTLGQGPEFLTYFQNEAQLEKSRLLSDRFSAERPKGSFSTLEIQRTEQGDSAMYLCASSSKVGSYNEQFFGPGTRLTVL.

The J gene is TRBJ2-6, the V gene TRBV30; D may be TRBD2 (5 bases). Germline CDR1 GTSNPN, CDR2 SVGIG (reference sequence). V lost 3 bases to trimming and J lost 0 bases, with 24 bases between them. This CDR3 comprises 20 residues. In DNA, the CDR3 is TGTGCCTGGAGGTGGTCATTCGGACGGGAAGGCTTCTCTGGGGCCAACGTCCTGACTTTC. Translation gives CAWRWSFGREGFSGANVLTF.

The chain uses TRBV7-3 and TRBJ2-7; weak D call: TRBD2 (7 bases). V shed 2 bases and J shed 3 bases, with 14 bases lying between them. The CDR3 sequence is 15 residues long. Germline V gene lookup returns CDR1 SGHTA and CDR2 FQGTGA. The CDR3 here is CASSLSGGGHYEQYF. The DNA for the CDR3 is TGTGCCAGCAGCTTATCGGGGGGCGGACACTACGAGCAGTACTTC.

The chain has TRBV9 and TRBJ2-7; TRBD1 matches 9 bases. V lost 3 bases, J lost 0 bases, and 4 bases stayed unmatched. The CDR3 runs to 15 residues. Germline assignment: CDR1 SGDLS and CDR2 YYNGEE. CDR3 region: CASSAGTGSSYEQYF. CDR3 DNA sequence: TGTGCCAGCAGCGCCGGGACAGGGAGCTCCTACGAGCAGTACTTC.

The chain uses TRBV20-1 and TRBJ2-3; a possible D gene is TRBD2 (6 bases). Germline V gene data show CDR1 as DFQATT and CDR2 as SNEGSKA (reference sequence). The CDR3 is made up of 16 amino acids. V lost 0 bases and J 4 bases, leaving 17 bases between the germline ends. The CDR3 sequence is CSARDTRRERPDTQYF. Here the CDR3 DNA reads TGCAGTGCTAGAGATACTAGGCGGGAACGACCAGATACGCAGTATTTT.

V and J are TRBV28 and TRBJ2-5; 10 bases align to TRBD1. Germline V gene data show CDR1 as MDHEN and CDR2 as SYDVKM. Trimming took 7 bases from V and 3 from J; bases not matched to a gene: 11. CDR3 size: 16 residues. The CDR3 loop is CASIPRRGTGEETQYF. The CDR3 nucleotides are TGTGCCAGCATACCACGTCGGGGGACAGGGGAAGAGACCCAGTACTTC.

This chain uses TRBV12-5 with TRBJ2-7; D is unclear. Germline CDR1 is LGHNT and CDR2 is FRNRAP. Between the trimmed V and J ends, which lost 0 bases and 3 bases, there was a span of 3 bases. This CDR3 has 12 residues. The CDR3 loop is CASGLVVYEQYF. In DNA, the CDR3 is TGTGCTAGTGGTTTGGTGGTCTACGAGCAGTACTTC.

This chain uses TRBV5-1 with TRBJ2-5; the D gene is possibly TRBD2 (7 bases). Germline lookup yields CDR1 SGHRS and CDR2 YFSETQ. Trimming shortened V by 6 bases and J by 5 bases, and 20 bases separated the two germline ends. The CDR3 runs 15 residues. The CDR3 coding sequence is TGCGCCAGCACCCTAGGCGGGGGCGGAGAGGAGACCCAGTACTTC. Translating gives CASTLGGGGEETQYF.

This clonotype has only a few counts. The CDR3: CASSSTPGAGGGNNEQFF. The CDR3 bases are TGTGCCAGCAGCTCTACGCCTGGGGCGGGAGGGGGTAACAATGAGCAGTTCTTC. The chain uses TRBV11-2 and TRBJ2-1; 9 bases map to TRBD2. Germline CDR1 SGHAT, CDR2 FQNNGV. The CDR3 totals 18 residues. The J segment lost 5 bases and the V segment lost 4 bases, leaving 15 bases of the junction unmatched.

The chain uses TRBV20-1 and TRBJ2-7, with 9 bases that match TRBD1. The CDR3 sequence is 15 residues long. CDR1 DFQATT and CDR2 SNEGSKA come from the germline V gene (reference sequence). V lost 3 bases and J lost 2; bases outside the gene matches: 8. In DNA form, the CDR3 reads TGCAGTGCTAGCCCCCTCAGGACAGGGGCCTACGAGCAGTACTTC. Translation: CSASPLRTGAYEQYF.

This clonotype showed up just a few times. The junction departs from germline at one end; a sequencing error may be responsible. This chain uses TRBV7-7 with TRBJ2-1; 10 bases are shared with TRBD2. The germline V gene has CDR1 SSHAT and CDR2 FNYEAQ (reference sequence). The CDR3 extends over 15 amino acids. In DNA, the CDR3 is TGTGCTAGCAGCAAGCGGGAGGGCCCTCACAATGAGCAGTTCTTC. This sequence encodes CASSKREGPHNEQFF. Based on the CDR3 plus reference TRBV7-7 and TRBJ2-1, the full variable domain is GAGVSQSPRYKVTKRGQDVTLRCDPISSHATLYWYQQALGQGPEFLTYFNYEAQPDKSGLPSDRFSAERPEGSISTLTIQRTEQRDSAMYRCASSKREGPHNEQFFGPGTRLTVL.

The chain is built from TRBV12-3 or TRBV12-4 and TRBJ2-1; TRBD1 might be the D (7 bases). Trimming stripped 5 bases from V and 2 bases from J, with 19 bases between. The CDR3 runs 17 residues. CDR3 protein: CASSPLARGPPYNEQFF. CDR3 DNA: TGTGCCAGCAGTCCCCTAGCGAGGGGGCCTCCCTACAATGAGCAGTTCTTC.

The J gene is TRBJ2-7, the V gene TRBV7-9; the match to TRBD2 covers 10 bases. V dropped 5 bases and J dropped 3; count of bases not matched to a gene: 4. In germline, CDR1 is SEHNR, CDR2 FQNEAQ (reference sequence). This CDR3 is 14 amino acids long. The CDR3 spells CASSPGLARYEQYF. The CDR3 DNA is TGTGCCAGCAGCCCGGGACTAGCGCGCTACGAGCAGTACTTC.

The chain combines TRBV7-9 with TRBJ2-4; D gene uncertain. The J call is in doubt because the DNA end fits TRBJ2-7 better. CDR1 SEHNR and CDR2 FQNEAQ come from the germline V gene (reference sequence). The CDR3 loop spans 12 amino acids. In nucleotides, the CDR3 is TGTGCCAGCAGCCCGAGTCAATACGAGCAGTACTTC. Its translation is CASSPSQYEQYF.

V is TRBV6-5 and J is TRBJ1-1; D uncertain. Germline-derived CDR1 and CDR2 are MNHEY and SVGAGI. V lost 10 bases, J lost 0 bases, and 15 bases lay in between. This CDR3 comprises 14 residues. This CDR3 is CANASPRMNTEAFF. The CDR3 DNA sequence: TGTGCCAACGCTTCCCCTAGAATGAACACTGAAGCTTTCTTT.

The DNA for the CDR3 is TGCAGTGCTAGAGCCCTAGCGGGAGGTGAGGATACGCAGTATTTT. As protein: CSARALAGGEDTQYF. The rearrangement joins TRBV20-1 to TRBJ2-3, with TRBD2 matching 11 bases. Germline assignment: CDR1 DFQATT and CDR2 SNEGSKA (reference sequence). The CDR3 totals 15 residues. The J segment lost 6 bases and the V segment lost 1 base, leaving 6 bases of the junction unmatched.

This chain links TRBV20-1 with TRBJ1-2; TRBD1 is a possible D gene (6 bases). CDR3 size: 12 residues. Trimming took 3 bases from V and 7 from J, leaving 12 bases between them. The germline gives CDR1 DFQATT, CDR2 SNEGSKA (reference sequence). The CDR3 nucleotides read TGCAGTGCTAGTCGGGGGGCCCTTGGCTACACCTTC. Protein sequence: CSASRGALGYTF.

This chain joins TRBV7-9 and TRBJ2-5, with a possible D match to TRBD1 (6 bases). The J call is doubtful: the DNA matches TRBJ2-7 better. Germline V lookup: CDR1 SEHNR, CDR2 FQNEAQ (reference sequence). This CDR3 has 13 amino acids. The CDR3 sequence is CASSSDRTYEQYF. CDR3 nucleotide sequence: TGTGCCAGCAGCTCCGACAGGACCTACGAGCAGTACTTC.

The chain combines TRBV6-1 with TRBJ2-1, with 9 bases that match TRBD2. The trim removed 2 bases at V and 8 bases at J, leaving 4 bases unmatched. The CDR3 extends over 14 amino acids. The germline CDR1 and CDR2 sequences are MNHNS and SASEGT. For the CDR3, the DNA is TGTGCCAGCAGTGAAACTAGCGGGCGCGATGAGCAGTTCTTC. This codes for CASSETSGRDEQFF.

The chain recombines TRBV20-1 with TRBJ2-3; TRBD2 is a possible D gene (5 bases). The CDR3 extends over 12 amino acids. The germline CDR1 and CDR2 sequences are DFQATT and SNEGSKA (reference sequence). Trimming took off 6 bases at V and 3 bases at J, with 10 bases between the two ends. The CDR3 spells CSALLVTDTQYF. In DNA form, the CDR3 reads TGCAGTGCCCTACTAGTTACAGATACGCAGTATTTT.

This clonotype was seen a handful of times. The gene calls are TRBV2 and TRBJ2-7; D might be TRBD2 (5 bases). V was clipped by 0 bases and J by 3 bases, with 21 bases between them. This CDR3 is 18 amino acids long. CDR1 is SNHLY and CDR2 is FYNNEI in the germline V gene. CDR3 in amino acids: CASSEALRRGGASYEQYF. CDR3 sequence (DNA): TGTGCCAGCAGTGAAGCGCTTCGACGGGGTGGTGCGAGCTACGAGCAGTACTTC.

CDR3 sequence reads: CASSFWPASGEQYF. DNA for the CDR3: TGCGCCAGCAGCTTTTGGCCGGCGTCCGGCGAGCAGTACTTC. The V call is TRBV5-1, the J call TRBJ2-5; no clear D gene. The DNA matches TRBJ2-7 better at its end, which makes the J call doubtful. CDR1 and CDR2 (germline): SGHRS, YFSETQ. This CDR3 has 14 amino acids.

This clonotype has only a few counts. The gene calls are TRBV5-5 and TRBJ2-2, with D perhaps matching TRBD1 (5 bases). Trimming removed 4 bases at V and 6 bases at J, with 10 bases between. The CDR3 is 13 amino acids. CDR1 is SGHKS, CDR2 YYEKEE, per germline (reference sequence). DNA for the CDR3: TGTGCCAGCAGCGCAGGGTTTGCCGGGGAGCTGTTTTTT. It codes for CASSAGFAGELFF. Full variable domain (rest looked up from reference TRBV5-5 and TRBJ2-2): DAGVTQSPTHLIKTRGQQVTLRCSPISGHKSVSWYQQVLGQGPQFIFQYYEKEERGRGNFPDRFSARQFPNYSSELNVNALLLGDSALYLCASSAGFAGELFFGEGSRLTVL.

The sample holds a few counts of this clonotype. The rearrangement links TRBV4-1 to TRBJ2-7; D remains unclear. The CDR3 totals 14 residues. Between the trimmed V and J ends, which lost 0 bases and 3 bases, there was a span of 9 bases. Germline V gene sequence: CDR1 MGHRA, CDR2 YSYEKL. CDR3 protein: CASSQDVAGYEQYF. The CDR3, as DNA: TGCGCCAGCAGCCAAGATGTCGCTGGCTACGAGCAGTACTTC.

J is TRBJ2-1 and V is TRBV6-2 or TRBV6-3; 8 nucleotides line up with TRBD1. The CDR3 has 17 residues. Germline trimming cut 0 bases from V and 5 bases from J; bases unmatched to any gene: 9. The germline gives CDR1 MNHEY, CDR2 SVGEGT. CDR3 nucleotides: TGTGCCAGCAGTTACTCCAGGACAGGGAGATTCGACAATGAGCAGTTCTTC. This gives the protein CASSYSRTGRFDNEQFF.